This T cell receptor (beta chain) derives from a study of blood T cells in healthy people across ages. Points from the study as a whole: Investigators viewed diversity estimates from one million T cells as underestimates, the study reported. For the donors, CMV status was unknown and possibly confounded expanded clonotype changes.

Deletions cut 7 bases from V and 0 bases from J, with 11 bases between. The CDR3 is 13 amino acids. Germline V gene sequence: CDR1 DFQATT, CDR2 SNEGSKA (reference sequence). PCR was performed a second time for about 7 to 12 cycles using a sample-barcoded 5' primer and a J-beta primer mix. TCRdb redid the calling of the 5' RACE reads with MiXCR, one entry per CDR3 protein. The sample includes around 1,000,000 distinct CDR3 sequences, approximately 26% of them seen just once. About this clonotype: Its antigen is as yet unknown.

These sequences were also reported in another study, on T cells of mothers and their children.

Sequences were obtained from blood. This receptor was identified in a girl aged 2-10 years in good health. The chain has TRBV20-1 and TRBJ2-3, with D perhaps matching TRBD1 (5 bases). The CDR3 spells CSVGAVSTDTQYF. In DNA, the CDR3 is TGCAGTGTAGGGGCGGTTAGCACAGATACGCAGTATTTT.